Following are 17 T cell receptor beta chains from one sample sequenced in a study of blood T cell repertoires in COVID-19. Here immunoSEQ multiplex PCR was the method, and the copy in TCRdb shows in-frame clones only, minus some. Here the sample spans 75,000 to 95,000 clones, about 90% being singletons. The sequenced sample consisted of peripheral blood. Source of these receptors: a man aged 45-60 years with active COVID-19.

This clone was observed a handful of times. CDR3 DNA sequence: TGTGCCAGCAGCCCCAGACAGGGTAGCTATGGCTACACCTTC. Encoded protein: CASSPRQGSYGYTF. The chain combines TRBV5-4 with TRBJ1-2, with 7 bases identical to TRBD1. The CDR3 is 14 residues long. Germline CDR1 SGHNT, CDR2 YYREEE (reference sequence). J was trimmed by 4 bases and V by 4 bases; bases with no gene match: 7.

V is TRBV7-2 and J is TRBJ2-3, with D possibly being TRBD2 (5 bases). Germline V gene sequence: CDR1 SGHTA, CDR2 FQGNSA. Trimming stripped 2 bases from V and 6 bases from J, with 9 bases between. The CDR3 is made up of 13 amino acids. CDR3 DNA sequence: TGTGCCAGCAGCTTATCTCCGGGGGATACGCAGTATTTT. Its translation: CASSLSPGDTQYF.

This clone was detected only once. This chain uses TRBV7-2 with TRBJ2-5; 10 bases match TRBD2. J lost 3 bases, V lost 0 bases, and 10 bases had no gene match. There are 18 residues in the CDR3. Looked up from germline, CDR1 is SGHTA and CDR2 is FQGNSA. The CDR3 DNA sequence: TGTGCCAGCAGCTTAGCGGGGCTAGCGGGAGCAGTGGAAGAGACCCAGTACTTC. Protein product: CASSLAGLAGAVEETQYF.

The V and J genes are TRBV6-5 and TRBJ1-1, with 7 bases that match TRBD1. CDR1 and CDR2 from the germline V gene are MNHEY and SVGAGI. Germline trimming cut 8 bases from V and 2 bases from J; bases unmatched to any gene: 8. This CDR3 has 14 residues. The CDR3 loop is CASGNRGTNTEAFF. CDR3 sequence (DNA): TGTGCCAGCGGGAACAGGGGTACTAACACTGAAGCTTTCTTT.

V and J are TRBV9 and TRBJ1-4; TRBD1 matches at 9 bases. The CDR3 runs 15 residues. CDR1 SGDLS and CDR2 YYNGEE come from the germline V gene. With 0 bases clipped from V and 8 bases from J, the junction kept 5 bases outside the gene matches. CDR3 amino acids: CASSVGGQGREKLFF. CDR3 bases: TGTGCCAGCAGCGTAGGAGGACAGGGGAGGGAAAAACTGTTTTTT.

The chain uses TRBV7-9 and TRBJ1-1; 8 bases are shared with TRBD1. V shed 5 bases and J 5 bases; nucleotides not matched to a gene: 10. This CDR3 is built from 15 residues. Looked up from germline, CDR1 is SEHNR and CDR2 is FQNEAQ (reference sequence). CDR3 protein: CASSRIDRGWTEAFF. Here the CDR3 DNA reads TGTGCCAGCAGCCGTATCGACAGGGGATGGACTGAAGCTTTCTTT.

The chain recombines TRBV6-5 with TRBJ1-2; tentative D call: TRBD1 (5 bases). This CDR3 has 13 residues. CDR1 is MNHEY and CDR2 is SVGAGI in the germline V gene. V lost 6 bases, J lost 6 bases, and 14 bases lay in between. The CDR3 DNA reads as TGTGCCAGCAGCGCGGGACTTAGGGATGGCTACACCTTC. As protein: CASSAGLRDGYTF.

This clone has just one count. This sequence joins TRBV27 and TRBJ1-2; 10 positions agree with TRBD1. V lost 5 bases, J lost 8 bases, and 8 bases stayed unmatched. This CDR3 has 14 amino acids. The germline CDR1 and CDR2 sequences are MNHEY and SMNVEV (reference sequence). The CDR3 sequence is CASSTDRGYKGYTF. The CDR3 DNA is TGTGCCAGCAGTACGGACAGGGGGTACAAAGGCTACACCTTC.

V usage is TRBV30 and J usage is TRBJ2-7; TRBD2 matches 10 bases. Losses at the gene ends were 7 bases for V and 3 bases for J; bases not matched to a gene: 6. Germline V gene data show CDR1 as GTSNPN and CDR2 as SVGIG (reference sequence). The CDR3 contains 13 residues. In DNA, the CDR3 is TGTGCCTCTACAGGACTAGCGGACTACGAGCAGTACTTC. Protein: CASTGLADYEQYF. Complete variable domain (other parts from reference TRBV30 and TRBJ2-7): SQTIHQWPATLVQPVGSPLSLECTVEGTSNPNLYWYRQAAGRGLQLLFYSVGIGQISSEVPQNLSASRPQDRQFILSSKKLLLSDSGFYLCASTGLADYEQYFGPGTRLTVT.

The CDR3 protein is CASSRDRDYGYTF. CDR3 nucleotides: TGTGCCAGTAGCCGGGACAGGGACTATGGCTACACCTTC. This chain uses TRBV19 with TRBJ1-2, with TRBD1 matching over 9 bases. This CDR3 region has 13 residues. Germline V gives CDR1 LNHDA, CDR2 SQIVND (reference sequence). J gave up 3 bases and V 6 bases, and 2 bases lay outside the gene matches.

V and J are TRBV5-5 and TRBJ2-5, with D perhaps TRBD2 (6 bases). The CDR3 consists of 15 residues. Trimming stripped 5 bases from V and 4 bases from J, with 18 bases between. The germline V gene has CDR1 SGHKS and CDR2 YYEKEE (reference sequence). The CDR3: CASRLGVTAGETQYF. As DNA, the CDR3 is TGTGCCAGCAGGCTTGGAGTAACAGCGGGAGAGACCCAGTACTTC. Full variable domain (remainder filled in from reference TRBV5-5 and TRBJ2-5): DAGVTQSPTHLIKTRGQQVTLRCSPISGHKSVSWYQQVLGQGPQFIFQYYEKEERGRGNFPDRFSARQFPNYSSELNVNALLLGDSALYLCASRLGVTAGETQYFGPGTRLLVL.

This clone was detected only once. This sequence joins TRBV19 and TRBJ2-1; 11 bases are shared with TRBD2. Germline V gene lookup returns CDR1 LNHDA and CDR2 SQIVND (reference sequence). The CDR3 covers 16 residues. With 5 bases clipped from V and 4 bases from J, the junction kept 7 bases outside the gene matches. As DNA, the CDR3 is TGTGCCAGTAGTGTTCCCGGGACTAGCGGTTACAATGAGCAGTTCTTC. It encodes CASSVPGTSGYNEQFF.

The rearrangement links TRBV4-3 to TRBJ1-6; no reliable D call. V was cut by 0 bases and J by 7 bases, with 10 bases left in between. The germline V gene encodes CDR1 LGHNA and CDR2 YSLEER. The CDR3 length is 15 residues. The DNA for the CDR3 is TGCGCCAGCAGCCAAGAATGGAGGGTAAATTCACCCCTCCACTTT. Its translation is CASSQEWRVNSPLHF.

This clone has only a few counts. The CDR3 loop reads CASSPFSGGSYNEQFF. The DNA of the CDR3 is TGTGCCAGCAGCCCATTCTCGGGAGGCTCCTACAATGAGCAGTTCTTC. The rearrangement uses TRBV7-3 and TRBJ2-1; 7 positions agree with TRBD2. Germline lookup yields CDR1 SGHTA and CDR2 FQGTGA. CDR3 length equals 16 residues. The V segment lost 5 bases and the J segment 0 bases; nucleotides outside the gene matches: 7.

The gene calls are TRBV18 and TRBJ2-7, with TRBD1 as a possible D gene (6 bases). Germline CDR1 and CDR2: KGHSH and LQKENI. This CDR3 has 13 residues. V lost 8 bases to trimming and J lost 0 bases, with 11 bases between them. The CDR3 region is CASTQDSSYEQYF. The CDR3 DNA reads as TGTGCCAGCACTCAGGACAGCTCCTACGAGCAGTACTTC.

The J gene is TRBJ1-4, the V gene TRBV3-1 (or the pseudogene TRBV3-2); no reliable D call. This CDR3 comprises 15 residues. Germline lookup yields CDR1 LGHDT and CDR2 YNNKEL (reference sequence). V was clipped by 3 bases and J by 2 bases, with 10 bases between them. CDR3 bases: TGTGCCAGCAGCCAGGGAGCGGGGACTAATGAAAAACTGTTTTTT. Translating it yields CASSQGAGTNEKLFF.

V gene TRBV6-5 combines with J gene TRBJ2-1, with 8 bases matching TRBD1. The CDR3 is 15 residues long. Trimming took 0 bases from V and 12 from J; bases not matched to a gene: 10. From germline, CDR1 is MNHEY and CDR2 SVGAGI. The CDR3 loop reads CASSYSQGAPTGQFF. Here the CDR3 DNA reads TGTGCCAGCAGTTACTCGCAGGGGGCACCGACAGGGCAGTTCTTC.